This T cell receptor (beta chain) was identified during a study of blood T cell repertoires in COVID-19. Overall study context: In each case, the material was cDNA or gDNA derived from T cells, B-cell-depleted T cells, or PBMCs.

This clone has only one observation. Assay used: immunoSEQ multiplex PCR; TCRdb lists only in-frame clones, some missing. The sample holds about 84,000 clones, approximately 86% seen once. The TCR was taken from an elderly man with active or convalescent COVID-19. The sample was peripheral blood.

The CDR3 DNA sequence: TGTGCCAGCAGCGTAGCCGGACAGGGCCCCACCGGGGAGCTGTTTTTT. The encoded protein is CASSVAGQGPTGELFF. V usage is TRBV9 and J usage is TRBJ2-2, with TRBD1 identical over 8 bases. Germline-derived CDR1 and CDR2 are SGDLS and YYNGEE. V shed 0 bases, J shed 4 bases, and the junction held 5 bases outside the gene matches. The CDR3 consists of 16 residues.